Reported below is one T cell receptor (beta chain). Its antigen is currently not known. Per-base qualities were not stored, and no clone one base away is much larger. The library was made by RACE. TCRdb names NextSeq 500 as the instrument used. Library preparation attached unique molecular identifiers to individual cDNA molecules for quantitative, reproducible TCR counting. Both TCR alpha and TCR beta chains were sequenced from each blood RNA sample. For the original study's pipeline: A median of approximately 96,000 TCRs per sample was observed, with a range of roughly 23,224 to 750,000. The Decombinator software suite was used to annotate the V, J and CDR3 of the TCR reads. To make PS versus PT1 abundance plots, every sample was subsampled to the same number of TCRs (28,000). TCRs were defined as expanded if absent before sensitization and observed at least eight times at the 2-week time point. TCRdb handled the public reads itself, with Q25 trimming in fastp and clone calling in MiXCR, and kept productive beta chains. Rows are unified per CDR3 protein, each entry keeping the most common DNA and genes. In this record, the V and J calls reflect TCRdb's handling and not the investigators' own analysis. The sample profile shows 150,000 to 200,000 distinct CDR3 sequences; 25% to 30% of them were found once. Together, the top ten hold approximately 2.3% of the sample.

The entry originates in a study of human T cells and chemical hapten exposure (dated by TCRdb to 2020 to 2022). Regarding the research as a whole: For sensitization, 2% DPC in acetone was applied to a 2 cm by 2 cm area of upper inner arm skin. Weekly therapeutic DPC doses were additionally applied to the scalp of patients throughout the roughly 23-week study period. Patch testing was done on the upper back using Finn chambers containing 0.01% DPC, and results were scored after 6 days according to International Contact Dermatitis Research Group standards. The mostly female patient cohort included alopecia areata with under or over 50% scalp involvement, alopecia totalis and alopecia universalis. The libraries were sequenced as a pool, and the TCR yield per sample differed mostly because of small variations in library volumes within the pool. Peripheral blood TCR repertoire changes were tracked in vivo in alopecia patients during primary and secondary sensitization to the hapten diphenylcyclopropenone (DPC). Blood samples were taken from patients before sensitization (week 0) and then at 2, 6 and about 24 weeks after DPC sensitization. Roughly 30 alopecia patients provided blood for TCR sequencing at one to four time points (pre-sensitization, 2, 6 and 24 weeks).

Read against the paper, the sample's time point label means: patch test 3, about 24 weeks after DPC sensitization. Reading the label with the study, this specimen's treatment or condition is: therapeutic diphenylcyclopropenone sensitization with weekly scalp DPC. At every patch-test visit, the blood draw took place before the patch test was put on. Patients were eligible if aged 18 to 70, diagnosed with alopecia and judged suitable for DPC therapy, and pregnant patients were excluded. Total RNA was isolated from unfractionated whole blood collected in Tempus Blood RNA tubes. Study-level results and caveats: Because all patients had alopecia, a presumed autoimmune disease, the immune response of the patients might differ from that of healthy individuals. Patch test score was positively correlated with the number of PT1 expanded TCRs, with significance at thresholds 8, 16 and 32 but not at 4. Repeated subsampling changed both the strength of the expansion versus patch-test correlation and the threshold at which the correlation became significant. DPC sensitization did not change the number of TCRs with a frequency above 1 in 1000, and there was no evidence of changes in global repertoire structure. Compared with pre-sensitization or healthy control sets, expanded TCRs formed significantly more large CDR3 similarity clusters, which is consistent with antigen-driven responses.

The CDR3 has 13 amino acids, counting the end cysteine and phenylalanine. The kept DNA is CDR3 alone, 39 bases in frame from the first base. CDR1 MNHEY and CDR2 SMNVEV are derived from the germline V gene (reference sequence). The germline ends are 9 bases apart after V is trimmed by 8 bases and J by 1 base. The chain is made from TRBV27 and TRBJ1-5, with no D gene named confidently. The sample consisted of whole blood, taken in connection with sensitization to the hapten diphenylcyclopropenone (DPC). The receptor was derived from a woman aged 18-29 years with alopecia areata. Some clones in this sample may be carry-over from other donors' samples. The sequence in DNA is TGTGCCAGCCGGTTGGGAAGCAATCAGCCCCAGCATTTT. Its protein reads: CASRLGSNQPQHF.